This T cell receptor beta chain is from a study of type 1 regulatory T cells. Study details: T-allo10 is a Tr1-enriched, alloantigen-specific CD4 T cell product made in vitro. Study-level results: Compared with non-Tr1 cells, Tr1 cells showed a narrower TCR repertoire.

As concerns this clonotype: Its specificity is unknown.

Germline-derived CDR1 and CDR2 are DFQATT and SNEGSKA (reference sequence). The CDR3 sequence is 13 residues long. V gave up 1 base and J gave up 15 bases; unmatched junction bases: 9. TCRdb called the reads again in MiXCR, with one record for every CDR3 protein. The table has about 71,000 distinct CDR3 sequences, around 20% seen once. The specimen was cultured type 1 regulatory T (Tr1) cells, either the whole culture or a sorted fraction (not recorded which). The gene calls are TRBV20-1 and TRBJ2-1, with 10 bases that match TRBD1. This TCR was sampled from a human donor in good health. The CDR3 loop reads CSARGQGAISWFF. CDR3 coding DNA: TGCAGTGCTAGAGGACAGGGGGCGATTTCGTGGTTCTTC.